The clone carrying this T cell receptor beta chain was picked up one time. The source of the sample is a study of cytomegalovirus exposure and HLA in healthy donors. Trimming took off 0 bases at V and 5 bases at J, with 13 bases between the two ends. Germline V gene sequence: CDR1 MNHEY, CDR2 SVGAGI. The CDR3 length is 15 residues. PCR employed 60 Vbeta and 13 Jbeta primers. The table came from immunoSEQ multiplex PCR; TCRdb's copy has only in-frame clones and leaves some out. The sample carries over 150,000 clones, roughly four fifths recorded once. This TCR came from a girl aged 10-17 years in good health and CMV-seropositive. The chain links TRBV6-5 to TRBJ2-5; D possibly corresponds to TRBD2 (6 bases). Material for sequencing was PBMCs. CDR3 loop: CASSYSLGGGETQYF. CDR3 nucleotides: TGTGCCAGCAGTTACTCCCTGGGAGGAGGGGAGACCCAGTACTTC.